This record concerns one TCR beta chain sequence. Its specificity is not known. This record comes from a study of CD8+CD57+ T cells in acquired aplastic anemia. Profiling of TCR beta VDJ combinations and CDR3 sequences used genomic DNA as template. From the reads, TCRdb called clonotypes with MiXCR, one entry per CDR3 protein. The sample consists of under 200,000 distinct CDR3 sequences, less than 60% of them appearing once. This CDR3 is built from 13 residues. Per germline, CDR1 SGHTA and CDR2 FQGTGA. V lost 5 bases to trimming and J lost 0 bases, with 5 bases between them. Before being chosen for sequencing, patients had shown CD8+CD57+ cell expansion by flow cytometry. Patients were therapy-naive when their blood was sampled. Broader study findings: The number of CD8+ CDR3 sequences shared by patients and controls was roughly 30. For CD8+ Simpson's diversity, patients and controls showed no significant difference.

The sequence derives from a human donor with aplastic anemia. The material sequenced was sorted CD4+, CD8+, or CD8+CD57+ T cells (not recorded which) from PBMCs. This chain joins TRBV7-3 and TRBJ1-3; D remains unclear. The CDR3 protein is CASSESSGNTIYF. CDR3 DNA: TGTGCCAGCAGCGAGAGCTCTGGAAACACCATATATTTT. Full variable domain (outside the CDR3, taken from reference TRBV7-3 and TRBJ1-3): GAGVSQTPSNKVTEKGKYVELRCDPISGHTALYWYRQSLGQGPEFLIYFQGTGAADDSGLPNDRFFAVRPEGSVSTLKIQRTERGDSAVYLCASSESSGNTIYFGEGSWLTVV.